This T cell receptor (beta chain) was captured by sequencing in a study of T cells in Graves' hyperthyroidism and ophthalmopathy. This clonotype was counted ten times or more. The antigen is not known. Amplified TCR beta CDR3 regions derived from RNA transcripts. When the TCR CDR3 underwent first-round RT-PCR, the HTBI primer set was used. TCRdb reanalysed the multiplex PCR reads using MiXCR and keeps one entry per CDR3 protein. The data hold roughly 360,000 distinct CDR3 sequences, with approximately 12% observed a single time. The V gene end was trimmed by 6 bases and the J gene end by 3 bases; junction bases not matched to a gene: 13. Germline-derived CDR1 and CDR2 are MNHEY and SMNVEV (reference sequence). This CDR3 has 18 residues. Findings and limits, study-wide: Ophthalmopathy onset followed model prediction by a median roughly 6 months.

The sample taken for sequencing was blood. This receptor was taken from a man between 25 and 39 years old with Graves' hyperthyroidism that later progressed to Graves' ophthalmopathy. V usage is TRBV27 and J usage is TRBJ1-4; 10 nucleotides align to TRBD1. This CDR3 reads CASSHRDRGPHANEKLFF. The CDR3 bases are TGTGCCAGCAGCCACCGGGACAGGGGCCCTCACGCTAATGAAAAACTGTTTTTT.